This T cell receptor (beta chain) was identified during a study of T-cell reconstitution after alpha-beta-depleted transplantation in children. Germline CDR1 ENHRY, CDR2 SYGVKD. The V end lost 4 bases, the J end lost 5 bases, and 11 bases lay between the germline ends. This CDR3 has 13 residues. Unique molecular identifiers tagged the TCRbeta library. TCRdb re-called the PCR reads with MiXCR, one entry per CDR3 protein. The table shows 490,000 or so distinct CDR3 sequences, with roughly an eighth occurring only once. Sequencing was performed on PBMCs from the stem cell graft donor, taken from the stem cell graft. The clonotype was recovered from a human donor who donated a stem cell graft to a child with combined immunodeficiency. The rearrangement links TRBV10-3 to TRBJ1-2; no clear D gene. The CDR3 region has the DNA TGTGCCATCAGTGGGGCGCCGGAGTATGGCTACACCTTC. Translation: CAISGAPEYGYTF.